What follows is one TCR beta chain and its context. Its target is unknown. The data were produced by immunoSEQ multiplex PCR, yet TCRdb's version contains in-frame clones alone and is incomplete. The data show 95,000 to 100,000 clones, with roughly 90% seen just once and 20% to 30% held by the top ten. Trimming cost V 7 bases and J 1 base, with 11 bases left between them. From germline, CDR1 is MNHEY and CDR2 SVGAGI. The CDR3 contains 14 residues. This sample was taken from a study of T cell responses to AZD1222 COVID-19 vaccine. Study-wide results and caveats: Vaccination with two AZD1222 doses was followed by a rise in Spike-specific TCR breadth and depth.

The chain has TRBV6-5 and TRBJ1-5; D unclear. The clonotype was recovered from an adult in good health. Sequencing was performed on peripheral blood, taken on day 0 of AZD1222 vaccination. The CDR3 coding sequence is TGTGCCAGCAAGGAGACCCCCAGCAATCAGCCCCAGCATTTT. This sequence encodes CASKETPSNQPQHF.